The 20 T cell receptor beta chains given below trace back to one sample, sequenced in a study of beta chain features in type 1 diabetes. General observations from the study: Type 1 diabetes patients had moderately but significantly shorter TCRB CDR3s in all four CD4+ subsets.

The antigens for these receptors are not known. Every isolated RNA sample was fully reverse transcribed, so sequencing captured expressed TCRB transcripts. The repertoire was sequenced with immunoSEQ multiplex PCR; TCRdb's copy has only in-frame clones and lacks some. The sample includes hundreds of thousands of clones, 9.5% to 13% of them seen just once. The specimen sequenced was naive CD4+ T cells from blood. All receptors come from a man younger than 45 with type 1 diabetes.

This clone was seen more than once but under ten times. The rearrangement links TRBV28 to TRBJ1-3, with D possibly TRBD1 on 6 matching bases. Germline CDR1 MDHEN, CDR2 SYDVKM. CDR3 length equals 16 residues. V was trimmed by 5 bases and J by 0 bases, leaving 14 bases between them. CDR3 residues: CASSPAGALSGNTIYF. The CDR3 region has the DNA TGTGCCAGCAGTCCAGCAGGGGCCCTCTCTGGAAACACCATATATTTT.

The CDR3 sequence: CSAGQGINTEAFF. CDR3 nucleotide sequence: TGCAGCGCAGGACAGGGGATTAACACTGAAGCTTTCTTT. The rearrangement joins TRBV29-1 to TRBJ1-1; 9 bases match TRBD1. The CDR3 contains 13 residues. J gave up 2 bases and V 7 bases, and 5 bases lay outside the gene matches. Germline-derived CDR1 and CDR2 are SQVTM and ANQGSEA.

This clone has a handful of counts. The chain's CDR3 is CATSGLAGGQETQYF. DNA of the CDR3: TGTGCCACCAGCGGATTAGCGGGGGGCCAAGAGACCCAGTACTTC. The chain joins TRBV15 to TRBJ2-5; TRBD2 agrees at 10 bases. Germline-derived CDR1 and CDR2 are LNHNV and YYDKDF (reference sequence). The junction had 4 bases not matched to a gene; V was cut back by 5 bases and J by 1 base. The CDR3 has 15 amino acids.

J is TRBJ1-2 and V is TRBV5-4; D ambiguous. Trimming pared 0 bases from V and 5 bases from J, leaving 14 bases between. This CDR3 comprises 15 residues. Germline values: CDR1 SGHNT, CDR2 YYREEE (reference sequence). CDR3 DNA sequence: TGTGCCAGCAGCTTGGTGAGCCCCGAGAGGTATGGCTACACCTTC. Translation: CASSLVSPERYGYTF. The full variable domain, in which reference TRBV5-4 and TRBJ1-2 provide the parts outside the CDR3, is ETGVTQSPTHLIKTRGQQVTLRCSSQSGHNTVSWYQQALGQGPQFIFQYYREEENGRGNFPPRFSGLQFPNYSSELNVNALELDDSALYLCASSLVSPERYGYTFGSGTRLTVV.

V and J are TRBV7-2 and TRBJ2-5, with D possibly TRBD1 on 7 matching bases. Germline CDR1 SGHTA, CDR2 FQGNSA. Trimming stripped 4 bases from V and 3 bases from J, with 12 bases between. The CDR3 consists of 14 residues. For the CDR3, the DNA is TGTGCCAGCAGCTCCCAGGGGGGTGAAGAGACCCAGTACTTC. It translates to CASSSQGGEETQYF.

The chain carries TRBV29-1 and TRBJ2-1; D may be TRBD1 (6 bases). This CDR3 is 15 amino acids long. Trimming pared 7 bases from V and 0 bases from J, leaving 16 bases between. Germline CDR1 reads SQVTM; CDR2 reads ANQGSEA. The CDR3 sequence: CSARVSGVSYNEQFF. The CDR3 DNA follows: TGCAGCGCCAGAGTTTCAGGGGTCTCCTACAATGAGCAGTTCTTC.

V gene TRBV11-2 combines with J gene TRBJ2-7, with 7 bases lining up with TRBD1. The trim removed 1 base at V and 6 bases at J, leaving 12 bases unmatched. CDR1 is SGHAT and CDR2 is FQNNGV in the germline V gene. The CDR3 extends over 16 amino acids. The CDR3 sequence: CASSLGRQGRALEQYF. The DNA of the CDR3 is TGTGCCAGCAGCTTAGGCAGACAGGGAAGAGCCCTCGAGCAGTACTTC.

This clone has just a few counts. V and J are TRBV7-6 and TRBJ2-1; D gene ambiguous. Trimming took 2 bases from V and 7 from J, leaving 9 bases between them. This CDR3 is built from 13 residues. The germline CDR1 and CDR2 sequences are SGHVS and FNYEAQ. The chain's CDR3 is CASSLRLLNEQFF. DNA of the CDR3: TGTGCCAGCAGCTTACGCCTACTAAATGAGCAGTTCTTC.

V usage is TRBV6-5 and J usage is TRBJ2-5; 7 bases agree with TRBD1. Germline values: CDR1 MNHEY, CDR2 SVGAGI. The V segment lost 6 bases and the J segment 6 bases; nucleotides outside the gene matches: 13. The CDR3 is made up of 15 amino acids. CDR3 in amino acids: CASSWTGSATQTQYF. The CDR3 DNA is TGTGCCAGCAGCTGGACAGGTTCTGCTACGCAGACCCAGTACTTC.

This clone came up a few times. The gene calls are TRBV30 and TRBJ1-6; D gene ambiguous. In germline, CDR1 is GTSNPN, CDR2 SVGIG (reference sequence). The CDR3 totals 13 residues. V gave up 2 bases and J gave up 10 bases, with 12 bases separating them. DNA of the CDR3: TGTGCCTGGAGTCCCGGCGGATCCTCACCCCTCCACTTT. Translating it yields CAWSPGGSSPLHF.

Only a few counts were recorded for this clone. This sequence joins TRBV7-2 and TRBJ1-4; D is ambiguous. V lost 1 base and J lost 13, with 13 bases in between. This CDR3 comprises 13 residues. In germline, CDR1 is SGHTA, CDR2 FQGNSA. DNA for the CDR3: TGTGCCAGCAGCTTAGTTGTTAGTGATGGACTGTTTTTT. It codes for CASSLVVSDGLFF.

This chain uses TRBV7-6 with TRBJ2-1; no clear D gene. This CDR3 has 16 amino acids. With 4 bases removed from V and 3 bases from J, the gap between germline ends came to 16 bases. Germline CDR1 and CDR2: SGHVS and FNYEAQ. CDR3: CASSSETHVIYNEQFF. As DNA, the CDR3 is TGTGCCAGCAGCTCCGAGACACACGTTATCTACAATGAGCAGTTCTTC.

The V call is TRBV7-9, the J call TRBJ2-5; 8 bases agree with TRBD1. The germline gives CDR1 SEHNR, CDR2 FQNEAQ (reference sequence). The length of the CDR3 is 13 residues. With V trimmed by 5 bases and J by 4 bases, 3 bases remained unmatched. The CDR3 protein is CASSNTGGETQYF. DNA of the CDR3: TGTGCCAGCAGCAATACAGGGGGAGAGACCCAGTACTTC.

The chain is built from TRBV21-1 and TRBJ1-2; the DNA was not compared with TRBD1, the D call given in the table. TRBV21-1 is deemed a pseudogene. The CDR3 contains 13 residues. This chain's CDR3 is CASLAGTPKDYTF. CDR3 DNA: TGTGCCAGCCTGGCCGGGACACCAAAGGACTACACCTTC.

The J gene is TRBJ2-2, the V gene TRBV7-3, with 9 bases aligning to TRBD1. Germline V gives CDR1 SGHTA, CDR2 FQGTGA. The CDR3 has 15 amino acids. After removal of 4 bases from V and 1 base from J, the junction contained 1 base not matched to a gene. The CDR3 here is CASSSGQGNTGELFF. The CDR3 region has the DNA TGTGCCAGCAGCTCGGGACAGGGGAACACCGGGGAGCTGTTTTTT.

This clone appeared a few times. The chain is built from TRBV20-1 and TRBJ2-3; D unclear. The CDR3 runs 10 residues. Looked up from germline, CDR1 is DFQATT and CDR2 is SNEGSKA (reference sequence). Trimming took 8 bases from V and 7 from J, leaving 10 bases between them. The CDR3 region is CSTVQYTQYF. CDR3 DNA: TGCAGTACAGTTCAATATACGCAGTATTTT.

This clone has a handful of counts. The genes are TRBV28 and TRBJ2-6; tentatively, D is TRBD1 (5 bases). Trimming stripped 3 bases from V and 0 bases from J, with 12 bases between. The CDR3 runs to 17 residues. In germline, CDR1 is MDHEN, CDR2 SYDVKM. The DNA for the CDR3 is TGTGCCAGCAGTTTGGCAGGGCCGAGCTCTGGGGCCAACGTCCTGACTTTC. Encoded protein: CASSLAGPSSGANVLTF.

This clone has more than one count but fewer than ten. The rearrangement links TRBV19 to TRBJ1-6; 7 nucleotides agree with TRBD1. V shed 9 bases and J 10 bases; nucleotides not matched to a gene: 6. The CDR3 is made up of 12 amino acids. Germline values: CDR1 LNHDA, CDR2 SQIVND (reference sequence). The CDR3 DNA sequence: TGTGCCAGCAACGACAGGGAATCACCCCTCCACTTT. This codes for CASNDRESPLHF.

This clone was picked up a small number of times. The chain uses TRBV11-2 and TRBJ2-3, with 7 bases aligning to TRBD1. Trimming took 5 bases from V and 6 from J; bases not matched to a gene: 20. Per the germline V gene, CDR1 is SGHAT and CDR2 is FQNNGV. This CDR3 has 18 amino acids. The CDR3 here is CASSPLKGAKGKMDTQYF. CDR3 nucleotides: TGTGCCAGCAGCCCGCTTAAGGGGGCGAAAGGAAAGATGGATACGCAGTATTTT.

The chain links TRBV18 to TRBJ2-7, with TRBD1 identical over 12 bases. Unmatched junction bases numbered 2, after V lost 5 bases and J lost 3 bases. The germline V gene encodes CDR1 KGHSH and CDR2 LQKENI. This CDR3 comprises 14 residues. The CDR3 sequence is CASSGTGGDYEQYF. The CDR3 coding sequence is TGTGCCAGCTCAGGGACAGGGGGCGACTACGAGCAGTACTTC.